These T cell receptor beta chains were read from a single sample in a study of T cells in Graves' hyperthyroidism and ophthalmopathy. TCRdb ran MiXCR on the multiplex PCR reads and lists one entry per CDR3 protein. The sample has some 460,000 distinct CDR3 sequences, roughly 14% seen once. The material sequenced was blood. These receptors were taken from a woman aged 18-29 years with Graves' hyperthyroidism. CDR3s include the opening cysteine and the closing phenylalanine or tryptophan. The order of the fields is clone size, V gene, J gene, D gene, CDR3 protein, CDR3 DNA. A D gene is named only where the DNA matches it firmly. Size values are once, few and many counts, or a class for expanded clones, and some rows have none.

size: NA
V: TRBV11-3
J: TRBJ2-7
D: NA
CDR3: CASSTLARRAYEQYF
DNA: TGTGCCAGCAGCACCCTTGCCAGGCGGGCTTACGAGCAGTACTTC

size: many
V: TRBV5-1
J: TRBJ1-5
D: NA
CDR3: CASSLGGVHQPQHF
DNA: TGCGCCAGCAGCCTCGGGGGGGTTCATCAGCCCCAGCATTTT

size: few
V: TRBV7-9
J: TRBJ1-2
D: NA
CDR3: CASSLTGGDNPNSNYGYTF
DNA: TGTGCCAGCAGCTTAACGGGTGGGGACAATCCCAACTCTAACTATGGCTACACCTTC

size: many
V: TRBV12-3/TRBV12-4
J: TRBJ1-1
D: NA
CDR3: CASSPSRRTEAFF
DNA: TGTGCCAGCAGTCCTTCCCGCCGAACTGAAGCTTTCTTT

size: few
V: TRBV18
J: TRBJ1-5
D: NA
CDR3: CASSQPGDLQPQHF
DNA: TGTGCCAGCTCACAGCCGGGGGACCTTCAGCCCCAGCATTTT

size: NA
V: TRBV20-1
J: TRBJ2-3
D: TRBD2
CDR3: CSARDPTSGTPPSTDTQYF
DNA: TGCAGTGCTAGAGACCCGACTAGCGGGACCCCACCTAGCACAGATACGCAGTATTTT

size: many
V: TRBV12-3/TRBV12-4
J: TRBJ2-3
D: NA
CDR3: CASSMGSTDTQYF
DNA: TGTGCCAGCAGTATGGGCAGCACAGATACGCAGTATTTT

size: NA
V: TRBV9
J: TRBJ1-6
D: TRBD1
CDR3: CASSPQTGSTNSPLHF
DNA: TGTGCCAGCAGCCCCCAGACAGGGTCCACTAATTCACCCCTCCACTTT

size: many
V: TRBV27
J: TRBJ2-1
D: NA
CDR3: CASSPRTSPSYNEQFF
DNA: TGTGCCAGCAGTCCCCGAACTAGCCCGTCCTACAATGAGCAGTTCTTC

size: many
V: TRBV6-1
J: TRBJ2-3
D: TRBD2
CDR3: CASSEAPSGRGDTQYF
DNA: TGTGCCAGCAGTGAAGCCCCCAGCGGGAGGGGAGATACGCAGTATTTT

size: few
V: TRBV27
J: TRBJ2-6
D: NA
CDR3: CASSPRGHGSSGANVLTF
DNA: TGTGCCAGCAGTCCCCGGGGCCATGGTTCCTCTGGGGCCAACGTCCTGACTTTC

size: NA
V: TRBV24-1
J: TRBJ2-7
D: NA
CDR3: CATSEPGTPVSYEQYF
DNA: TGTGCCACCAGTGAACCCGGGACACCAGTCTCCTACGAGCAGTACTTC

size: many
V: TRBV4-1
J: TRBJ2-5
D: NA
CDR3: CASSRIHLTETQYF
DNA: TGCGCCAGCAGCCGCATCCACTTGACAGAGACCCAGTACTTC

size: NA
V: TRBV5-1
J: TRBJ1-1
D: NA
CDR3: CASTLGAANTEAFF
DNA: TGCGCCAGCACCTTGGGGGCAGCGAACACTGAAGCTTTCTTT

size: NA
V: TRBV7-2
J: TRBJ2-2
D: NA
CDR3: CASSLVTGVNTGELFF
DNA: TGTGCCAGCAGCTTAGTTACGGGGGTGAACACCGGGGAGCTGTTTTTT

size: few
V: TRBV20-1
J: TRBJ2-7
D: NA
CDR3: CSVSPGHYEQYF
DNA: TGCAGTGTAAGTCCGGGGCACTACGAGCAGTACTTC

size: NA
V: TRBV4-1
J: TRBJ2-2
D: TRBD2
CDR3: CASSRLILAGGQGELFF
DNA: TGCGCCAGCAGCCGCCTTATACTAGCGGGGGGCCAGGGGGAGCTGTTTTTT

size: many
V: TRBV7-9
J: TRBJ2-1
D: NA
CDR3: CASSLGVGNEQFF
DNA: TGTGCCAGCAGCTTAGGTGTGGGGAATGAGCAGTTCTTC

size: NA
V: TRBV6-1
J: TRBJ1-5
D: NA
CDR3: CASSKGTTTGGNQPQHF
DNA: TGTGCCAGCAGTAAAGGGACAACCACCGGCGGCAATCAGCCCCAGCATTTT

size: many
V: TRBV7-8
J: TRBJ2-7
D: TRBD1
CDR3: CASSPPDRGYEQYF
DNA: TGTGCCAGCAGCCCCCCCGACAGGGGCTACGAGCAGTACTTC

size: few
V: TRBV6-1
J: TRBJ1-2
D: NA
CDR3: CASRPGGRDYGYTF
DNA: TGTGCCAGCCGCCCGGGGGGCAGGGATTACGGCTACACCTTC

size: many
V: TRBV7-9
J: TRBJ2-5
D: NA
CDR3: CASSLRGSQRGETQYF
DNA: TGTGCCAGCAGCTTAAGAGGCAGTCAGAGAGGAGAGACCCAGTACTTC

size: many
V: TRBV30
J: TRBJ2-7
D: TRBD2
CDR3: CAWTSGRSSWEREQYF
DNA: TGTGCCTGGACTAGCGGGAGGTCCTCTTGGGAGAGGGAGCAGTACTTC

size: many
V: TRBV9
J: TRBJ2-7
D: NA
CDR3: CAPRRAQGGQSGEQYF
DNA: TGTGCCCCGAGGCGGGCTCAGGGGGGCCAATCGGGCGAGCAGTACTTC

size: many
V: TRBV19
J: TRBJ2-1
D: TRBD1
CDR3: CASSIRGRGPYNEQFF
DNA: TGTGCCAGTAGTATACGAGGCAGGGGGCCCTACAATGAGCAGTTCTTC

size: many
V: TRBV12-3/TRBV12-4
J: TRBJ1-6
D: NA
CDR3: CASSPGDKRKFSSYNSPLHF
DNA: TGTGCCAGCAGTCCCGGGGACAAGAGAAAATTCAGCTCCTATAATTCACCCCTCCACTTT

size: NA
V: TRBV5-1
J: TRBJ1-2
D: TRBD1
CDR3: CASSLAVGTGADGYTF
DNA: TGCGCCAGCAGCTTGGCCGTCGGGACAGGAGCGGATGGCTACACCTTC

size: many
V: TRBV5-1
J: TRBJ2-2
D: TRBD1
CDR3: CASSRTGDTGELFF
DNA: TGCGCCAGCAGTCGGACAGGGGACACCGGGGAGCTGTTTTTT

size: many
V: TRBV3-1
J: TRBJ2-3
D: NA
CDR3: CASSQGPGNTDTQYF
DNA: TGTGCCAGCAGCCAAGGGCCGGGGAACACAGATACGCAGTATTTT